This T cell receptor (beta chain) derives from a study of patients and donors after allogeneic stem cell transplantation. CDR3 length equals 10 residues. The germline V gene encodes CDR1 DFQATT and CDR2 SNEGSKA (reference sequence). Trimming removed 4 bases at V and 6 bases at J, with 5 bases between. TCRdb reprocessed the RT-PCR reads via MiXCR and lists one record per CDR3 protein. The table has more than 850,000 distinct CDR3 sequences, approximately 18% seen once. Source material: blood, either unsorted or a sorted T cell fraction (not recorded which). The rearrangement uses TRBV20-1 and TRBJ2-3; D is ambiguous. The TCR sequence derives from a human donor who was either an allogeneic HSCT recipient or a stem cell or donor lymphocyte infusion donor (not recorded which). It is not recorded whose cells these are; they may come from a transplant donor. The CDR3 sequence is CSANRDTQYF. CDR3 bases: TGCAGTGCTAACCGGGATACGCAGTATTTT.